Below, 6 T cell receptor beta chains from the same sample are listed, as sequenced in a study of blood T cell repertoires in COVID-19 (TCRdb year 2020). Libraries came from the immunoSEQ multiplex PCR assay. What TCRdb holds here is the immuneACCESS table cut down to in-frame rearrangements. Part of the clones is not present; checked against another copy, under half of the missing clones reflect an unresolved V gene, and the others are unexplained. For this sample there are 60,000 to 70,000 clones; around 85% appear just once. Approximately 25% of the sample is held by the ten biggest clonotypes. Sample: peripheral blood. These receptors were collected from a man over 45 with acute or convalescent COVID-19.

This rearrangement joins TRBV7-3 to TRBJ2-7; D is perhaps TRBD1 (6 bases). The length of the CDR3 is 13 residues. CDR1 is SGHTA, CDR2 FQGTGA, per germline. V lost 1 base and J lost 5, with 9 bases in between. CDR3 loop: CASSLIAGDEQYF. DNA of the CDR3: TGTGCCAGCAGCTTAATAGCAGGGGACGAGCAGTACTTC.

The V and J genes are TRBV9 and TRBJ1-6, with D unresolved. Germline V gene sequence: CDR1 SGDLS, CDR2 YYNGEE. The CDR3 totals 13 residues. Trimming took 0 bases from V and 9 from J, leaving 7 bases between them. CDR3 sequence reads: CASSVGSSSPLHF. CDR3 coding DNA: TGTGCCAGCAGCGTAGGGTCGAGTTCACCCCTCCACTTT.

In its sample, this clone was seen a few times. The CDR3 reads CASSDPETSSYEQYF. CDR3 sequence (DNA): TGTGCCAGCAGTGACCCAGAGACTAGCTCCTACGAGCAGTACTTC. This sequence joins TRBV6-1 and TRBJ2-7; D possibly corresponds to TRBD2 (6 bases). This CDR3 contains 15 residues. CDR1 and CDR2 (germline): MNHNS, SASEGT. Trimming stripped 3 bases from V and 0 bases from J, with 12 bases between.

The count of this clone is one. This rearrangement joins TRBV29-1 to TRBJ1-2; perhaps TRBD1 as D (5 bases). V was clipped by 2 bases and J by 7 bases, with 11 bases between them. Germline V gene sequence: CDR1 SQVTM, CDR2 ANQGSEA. CDR3 length: 12 amino acids. CDR3 amino acids: CSVEWGGSGYTF. In DNA, the CDR3 is TGCAGCGTTGAATGGGGGGGTAGTGGCTACACCTTC.

The chain carries TRBV19 and TRBJ1-1; weak D call: TRBD1 (5 bases). CDR3 length: 13 amino acids. V lost 5 bases to trimming and J lost 1 base, with 8 bases between them. Germline values: CDR1 LNHDA, CDR2 SQIVND (reference sequence). The CDR3 region is CASSLGGNTEAFF. CDR3 DNA sequence: TGTGCCAGTAGTCTGGGGGGGAACACTGAAGCTTTCTTT.

The V call is TRBV5-4, the J call TRBJ1-1; D not certain. Germline CDR1 reads SGHNT; CDR2 reads YYREEE (reference sequence). Trimming pared 3 bases from V and 0 bases from J, leaving 6 bases between. The CDR3 sequence is 13 residues long. The CDR3 DNA reads TGTGCCAGCAGCTCTGCTATGAACACTGAAGCTTTCTTT. As protein: CASSSAMNTEAFF.